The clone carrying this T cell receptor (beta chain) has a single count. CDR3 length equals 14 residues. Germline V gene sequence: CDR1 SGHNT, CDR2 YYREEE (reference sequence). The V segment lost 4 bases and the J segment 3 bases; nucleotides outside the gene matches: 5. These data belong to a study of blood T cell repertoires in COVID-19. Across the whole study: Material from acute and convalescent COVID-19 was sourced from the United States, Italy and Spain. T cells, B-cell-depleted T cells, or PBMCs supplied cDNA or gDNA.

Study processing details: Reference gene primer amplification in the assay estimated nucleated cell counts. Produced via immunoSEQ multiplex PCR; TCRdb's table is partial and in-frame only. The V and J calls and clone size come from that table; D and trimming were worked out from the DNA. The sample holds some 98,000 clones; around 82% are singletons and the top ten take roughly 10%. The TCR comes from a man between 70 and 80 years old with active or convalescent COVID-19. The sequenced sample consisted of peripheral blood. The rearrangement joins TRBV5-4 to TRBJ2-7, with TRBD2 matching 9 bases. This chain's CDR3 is CASSNSGGHYEQYF. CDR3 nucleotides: TGTGCCAGCAGCAATAGCGGGGGACACTACGAGCAGTACTTC.